This is a list of T cell receptor beta chains from one sample in a study of CD8 T cells in ankylosing spondylitis. TCRdb reanalysed the 5' RACE reads using MiXCR and keeps one entry per CDR3 protein. This sample has hundreds of thousands of distinct CDR3 sequences; roughly 8.6% occur once, and the top ten carry nearly 7%. The material sequenced was blood, either unsorted or a sorted T cell fraction (not recorded which). These TCRs come from a male donor with ankylosing spondylitis or in good health (not recorded which). Each CDR3 is given with its conserved first and last residue. The order of the fields is clone size, J gene, D gene, V gene, CDR3 protein, CDR3 DNA. The D gene is left open where the match is weak. The size of a clone is reported for some rows only, either as once, few or many, or as a class for expanded clones.

>many|TRBJ1-1|-|TRBV4-2
CASSQDHGKEAFF
TGTGCCAGCAGCCAAGATCACGGCAAGGAAGCTTTCTTT
>few|TRBJ2-7|-|TRBV5-1
CASSYWTGNPYEQYF
TGCGCCAGCAGCTACTGGACGGGCAACCCCTACGAGCAGTACTTC
>many|TRBJ2-2|-|TRBV5-5
CASSLARMNTGELFF
TGTGCCAGCAGCTTGGCCAGGATGAACACCGGGGAGCTGTTTTTT
>many|TRBJ2-7|TRBD1|TRBV7-2
CASSSQADRGRNEQYF
TGTGCCAGCAGCTCACAAGCGGACAGGGGAAGGAACGAGCAGTACTTC
>many|TRBJ2-1|TRBD2|TRBV6-2/TRBV6-3
CASSYSDPSGIYNEQFF
TGTGCCAGCAGTTACTCTGACCCTAGCGGGATATACAATGAGCAGTTCTTC
>few|TRBJ2-1|TRBD2|TRBV7-9
CASSAVAGVWNEQFF
TGTGCCAGCAGCGCTGTAGCGGGAGTCTGGAATGAGCAGTTCTTC
>many|TRBJ1-1|-|TRBV20-1
CSARGRADTEAFF
TGCAGTGCTAGAGGAAGGGCAGACACTGAAGCTTTCTTT
>few|TRBJ2-3|TRBD2|TRBV15
CATSRDPGLSTDTQYF
TGTGCCACCAGCAGAGATCCGGGACTAAGCACAGATACGCAGTATTTT
>many|TRBJ1-6|-|TRBV5-6
CASSTSGLRGPLHF
TGTGCCAGCTCCACGTCCGGGCTCAGGGGACCCCTCCACTTT
>few|TRBJ2-5|-|TRBV27
CASSPLGGAAETQYF
TGTGCCAGCAGTCCCCTTGGGGGGGCAGCGGAGACCCAGTACTTC
>many|TRBJ2-3|TRBD2|TRBV7-2
CACASGLFTDTQYF
TGTGCCTGCGCTAGCGGGTTGTTCACAGATACGCAGTATTTT
>many|TRBJ2-1|-|TRBV5-1
CASSPQGAGAGNEQFF
TGCGCCAGCAGCCCCCAGGGGGCGGGAGCTGGCAATGAGCAGTTCTTC
>many|TRBJ1-5|-|TRBV29-1
CSPPVGQPQHF
TGCAGCCCCCCCGTCGGACAGCCCCAGCATTTT
>many|TRBJ2-1|-|TRBV29-1
CSVGGAGNEQFF
TGCAGCGTAGGGGGGGCTGGGAATGAGCAGTTCTTC
>many|TRBJ2-5|-|TRBV27
CASSRYQPGRQETQYF
TGTGCCAGCAGTCGATACCAGCCGGGACGCCAAGAGACCCAGTACTTC
>many|TRBJ2-1|-|TRBV5-1
CASSLERITDNEQFF
TGCGCCAGCAGCTTGGAAAGGATCACTGACAATGAGCAGTTCTTC
>many|TRBJ2-3|TRBD2|TRBV20-1
CSARGLAGGGTDTQYF
TGCAGTGCTAGGGGACTAGCGGGAGGAGGCACAGATACGCAGTATTTT
>many|TRBJ2-5|TRBD2|TRBV7-9
CASSFRMRGGVLETQYF
TGTGCCAGCAGCTTTAGGATGCGGGGGGGCGTATTGGAGACCCAGTACTTC
>many|TRBJ2-7|TRBD1|TRBV12-3/TRBV12-4
CASSLGTGTSYEQYF
TGTGCCAGCAGTTTGGGGACAGGGACTTCCTACGAGCAGTACTTC
>few|TRBJ1-2|-|TRBV30
CAWDIGGNYGYTF
TGTGCCTGGGACATCGGGGGTAACTATGGCTACACCTTC
>many|TRBJ2-7|TRBD1|TRBV20-1
CSASSPRDSYEQYF
TGCAGTGCCAGTTCGCCCCGGGACAGCTACGAGCAGTACTTC
>many|TRBJ2-7|-|TRBV19
CASSIAGWTYEQYF
TGTGCCAGTAGTATAGCGGGGTGGACCTACGAGCAGTACTTC
>many|TRBJ1-1|-|TRBV29-1
CSVGAMNTEAFF
TGCAGCGTTGGCGCCATGAACACTGAAGCTTTCTTT
>many|TRBJ1-5|-|TRBV20-1
CSVFKGSGNQPQHF
TGCAGTGTCTTTAAGGGGTCCGGCAATCAGCCCCAGCATTTT
>many|TRBJ2-5|TRBD2|TRBV18
CASSLLAGGQETQYF
TGTGCCAGCTCACTGCTCGCGGGGGGACAAGAGACCCAGTACTTC
>many|TRBJ2-3|-|TRBV7-2
CASSLWGATDTQYF
TGTGCCAGCAGCTTATGGGGGGCCACAGATACGCAGTATTTT
>many|TRBJ1-3|-|TRBV5-6
CASSFSDSQIGNTIYF
TGTGCCAGCAGCTTCTCGGACAGCCAGATCGGAAACACCATATATTTT
>many|TRBJ2-2|TRBD2|TRBV29-1
CSVAGTSGRRAGELFF
TGCAGCGTTGCCGGGACTAGCGGGAGAAGGGCCGGGGAGCTGTTTTTT
>many|TRBJ2-1|TRBD2|TRBV20-1
CSAWGGTEDYNEQFF
TGCAGTGCTTGGGGGGGGACGGAAGACTACAATGAGCAGTTCTTC
>many|TRBJ2-2|-|TRBV5-1
CASDSLRGGELFF
TGCGCCAGTGACAGCTTAAGAGGCGGGGAGCTGTTTTTT
>-|TRBJ2-7|TRBD1|TRBV10-3
CAISDSNRGLNEQYF
TGTGCCATCAGTGATTCGAACAGGGGTTTGAACGAGCAGTACTTC
>-|TRBJ2-7|TRBD2|TRBV6-2/TRBV6-3
CASSYPRGLAGGPTRYEQYF
TGTGCCAGCAGTTACCCCCGCGGACTAGCGGGAGGGCCAACGCGATACGAGCAGTACTTC
>-|TRBJ2-7|TRBD2|TRBV20-1
CSATVAGGPYEQYF
TGCAGTGCCACGGTAGCGGGAGGGCCCTACGAGCAGTACTTC
>many|TRBJ2-1|-|TRBV4-3
CASSQAWGHPPYNEQFF
TGCGCCAGCAGCCAAGCGTGGGGTCATCCACCCTACAATGAGCAGTTCTTC
>many|TRBJ2-2|TRBD2|TRBV5-1
CASSHFGAGLVGTGELFF
TGCGCCAGCAGCCACTTTGGAGCGGGGTTAGTCGGCACCGGGGAGCTGTTTTTT
>many|TRBJ2-7|TRBD2|TRBV3-1
CASSPTSGSYEQYF
TGTGCCAGCAGCCCCACTAGCGGTTCCTACGAGCAGTACTTC
>-|TRBJ2-7|-|TRBV12-3/TRBV12-4
CASSFTGSRVHEQYF
TGTGCCAGCAGTTTCACAGGGTCCCGGGTACACGAGCAGTACTTC
>many|TRBJ2-5|-|TRBV5-1
CASSLNSAASMGETQYF
TGCGCCAGCAGCTTGAATAGCGCGGCCTCCATGGGGGAGACCCAGTACTTC
>many|TRBJ2-3|TRBD1|TRBV11-2
CASSLFPTGDTDTQYF
TGTGCCAGCAGCTTATTCCCAACAGGGGACACAGATACGCAGTATTTT
>-|TRBJ1-1|-|TRBV30
CAWSVGENTEAFF
TGTGCCTGGAGTGTGGGAGAGAACACTGAAGCTTTCTTT
>many|TRBJ1-5|-|TRBV20-1
CSALGYLGPNQPQHF
TGCAGTGCCCTAGGGTATTTGGGACCCAATCAGCCCCAGCATTTT
>many|TRBJ2-5|TRBD2|TRBV5-6
CASSRTSGNQETQYF
TGTGCCAGCAGTCGGACTAGCGGGAACCAAGAGACCCAGTACTTC
>few|TRBJ2-1|-|TRBV6-2/TRBV6-3
CASTETTYNEQFF
TGTGCCAGCACCGAGACGACCTACAATGAGCAGTTCTTC
>few|TRBJ2-2|TRBD1|TRBV30
CAWSAGTGGATGELFF
TGTGCCTGGAGTGCCGGGACAGGGGGGGCCACCGGGGAGCTGTTTTTT
>many|TRBJ1-2|TRBD1|TRBV6-1
CASSRGTVRGYTF
TGTGCCAGCAGTCGCGGGACAGTCCGGGGCTACACCTTC
>many|TRBJ2-1|TRBD2|TRBV11-1
CASSLGGGTSGMSSYNEQFF
TGTGCCAGCAGCTTAGGGGGTGGGACTAGCGGGATGAGCTCCTACAATGAGCAGTTCTTC
>many|TRBJ2-7|-|TRBV5-1
CASSISGTSPYEQYF
TGCGCCAGCAGCATATCCGGGACTTCCCCCTACGAGCAGTACTTC
>few|TRBJ2-1|TRBD1|TRBV5-1
CASSGDSSYNEQFF
TGCGCCAGCAGCGGGGACAGCTCCTACAATGAGCAGTTCTTC
>many|TRBJ2-7|TRBD2|TRBV30
CAWSSSGGPRYEQYF
TGTGCCTGGAGTTCATCGGGAGGGCCACGGTACGAGCAGTACTTC
>many|TRBJ2-7|TRBD1|TRBV28
CASSRDSIELSSYEQYF
TGTGCCAGCAGCCGGGACAGCATAGAACTGAGCTCCTACGAGCAGTACTTC
>few|TRBJ2-7|-|TRBV5-5
CASSLVSAAGYSYEQYF
TGTGCCAGCAGCTTGGTTTCGGCAGCCGGTTACTCCTACGAGCAGTACTTC
>few|TRBJ2-5|-|TRBV7-2
CASSPQGGRETQYF
TGTGCCAGCAGCCCCCAGGGGGGAAGAGAGACCCAGTACTTC
>many|TRBJ1-5|-|TRBV30
CAWREPDPQPQHF
TGTGCCTGGAGGGAGCCGGATCCTCAGCCCCAGCATTTT
>many|TRBJ2-5|-|TRBV5-5
CASSLEGILGVPPYF
TGTGCCAGCAGCTTGGAGGGTATCCTAGGAGTACCCCCGTACTTC
>few|TRBJ1-6|-|TRBV7-9
CASSLGDGPGWPLHF
TGTGCCAGCAGCTTAGGGGACGGCCCCGGGTGGCCCCTCCACTTT
>many|TRBJ2-3|-|TRBV7-9
CAYVRAFEPDTQYF
TGTGCCTACGTTCGGGCATTTGAGCCAGATACGCAGTATTTT
>many|TRBJ2-3|-|TRBV7-3
CASSLNPADTQYF
TGTGCCAGCAGCTTAAACCCTGCAGATACGCAGTATTTT
>many|TRBJ2-2|-|TRBV20-1
CSASLPNTGELFF
TGCAGTGCTAGCTTGCCCAACACCGGGGAGCTGTTTTTT
>few|TRBJ2-5|TRBD2|TRBV11-2
CASSYMRGGAETQYF
TGTGCCAGCAGCTACATGCGGGGGGGCGCTGAGACCCAGTACTTC
>many|TRBJ1-5|TRBD1|TRBV11-3
CASSQDRLQPQHF
TGTGCCAGCAGCCAGGACAGGCTTCAGCCCCAGCATTTT